This T cell receptor (beta chain) is from a study of blood T cell repertoires in COVID-19. Germline-derived CDR1 and CDR2 are SEHNR and FQNEAQ (reference sequence). J lost 2 bases, V lost 5 bases, and 6 bases had no gene match. The CDR3 extends over 15 amino acids. The study counted Cohort 3 donors as recovered given two negative PCRs, clearance, or symptom resolution. Data came from immunoSEQ multiplex PCR; TCRdb stores just in-frame clones and leaves some out. The table includes 150,000 to 200,000 clones, less than 85% detected once. The receptor was isolated from a man aged 50 to 59 who had recovered from COVID-19. The sequenced material came from PBMCs or T cells enriched from blood (not recorded which). This chain uses TRBV7-9 with TRBJ1-3; TRBD1 agrees at 7 bases. CDR3 nucleotide sequence: TGTGCCAGCAGCATTACAGGGGACCCTGGAAACACCATATATTTT. Its translation: CASSITGDPGNTIYF.